The source of this T cell receptor beta chain is a study of blood T cell repertoires in COVID-19. Overall study: The origin of the acute and convalescent COVID-19 samples was the United States, Italy and Spain. PBMCs, B-cell-depleted T cells, or T cells were the source of the cDNA or gDNA that made up the material.

Per the original methods: Cell counts per sample came from amplifying reference gene primers. Assay: immunoSEQ multiplex PCR; the TCRdb copy retains only in-frame clones and omits some. That table supplies the V and J calls and clone size; D and trimming were determined from the DNA. The profile shows 300,000 to 350,000 clones, roughly nine tenths of them singletons. This CDR3 is 12 amino acids long. Germline lookup yields CDR1 SEHNR and CDR2 FQNEAQ (reference sequence). The germline V and J ends were trimmed by 5 bases and 5 bases, with 8 bases remaining between them. The rearrangement links TRBV7-9 to TRBJ2-3, with D possibly TRBD1 on 5 matching bases. Sequenced input: peripheral blood. This TCR derives from a man younger than 30 with active or convalescent COVID-19. The CDR3 bases are TGTGCCAGCAGCCCGCAGGGAGATACGCAGTATTTT. Protein product: CASSPQGDTQYF.